This T cell receptor beta chain was retrieved from a study of early T cells in non-severe SARS-CoV-2 infection. On the study more broadly: Alpha and beta chains were unpaired, from unsorted whole-blood bulk RNA. Study observations and caveats: Anti-spike CD8 responses were favored in VDJdb matching, and private and CD4 specificities were missed.

Trimming pared 5 bases from V and 1 base from J, leaving 15 bases between. Germline V gene data show CDR1 as SGHTA and CDR2 as FQGNSA. This CDR3 is 15 amino acids long. The table lists this clonotype with many counts. Antigen unknown. The TCR library protocol was used to attach unique molecular identifiers. These identifiers were attached to individual cDNA molecules. TCRdb analysed the 5' RACE reads with MiXCR anew, one entry per CDR3 protein. The sample shows approximately 80,000 distinct CDR3 sequences, approximately 10% of them seen only once. The V gene is TRBV7-2, the J gene TRBJ2-7; D call uncertain. The sequenced sample was whole blood, obtained at baseline. The sequence derives from an adult who was a healthcare worker with PCR-confirmed SARS-CoV-2 infection or an uninfected control (not recorded which). The CDR3 loop is CASSRPPGASYEQYF. CDR3 DNA sequence: TGTGCCAGCAGCCGCCCGCCAGGAGCTTCCTACGAGCAGTACTTC.